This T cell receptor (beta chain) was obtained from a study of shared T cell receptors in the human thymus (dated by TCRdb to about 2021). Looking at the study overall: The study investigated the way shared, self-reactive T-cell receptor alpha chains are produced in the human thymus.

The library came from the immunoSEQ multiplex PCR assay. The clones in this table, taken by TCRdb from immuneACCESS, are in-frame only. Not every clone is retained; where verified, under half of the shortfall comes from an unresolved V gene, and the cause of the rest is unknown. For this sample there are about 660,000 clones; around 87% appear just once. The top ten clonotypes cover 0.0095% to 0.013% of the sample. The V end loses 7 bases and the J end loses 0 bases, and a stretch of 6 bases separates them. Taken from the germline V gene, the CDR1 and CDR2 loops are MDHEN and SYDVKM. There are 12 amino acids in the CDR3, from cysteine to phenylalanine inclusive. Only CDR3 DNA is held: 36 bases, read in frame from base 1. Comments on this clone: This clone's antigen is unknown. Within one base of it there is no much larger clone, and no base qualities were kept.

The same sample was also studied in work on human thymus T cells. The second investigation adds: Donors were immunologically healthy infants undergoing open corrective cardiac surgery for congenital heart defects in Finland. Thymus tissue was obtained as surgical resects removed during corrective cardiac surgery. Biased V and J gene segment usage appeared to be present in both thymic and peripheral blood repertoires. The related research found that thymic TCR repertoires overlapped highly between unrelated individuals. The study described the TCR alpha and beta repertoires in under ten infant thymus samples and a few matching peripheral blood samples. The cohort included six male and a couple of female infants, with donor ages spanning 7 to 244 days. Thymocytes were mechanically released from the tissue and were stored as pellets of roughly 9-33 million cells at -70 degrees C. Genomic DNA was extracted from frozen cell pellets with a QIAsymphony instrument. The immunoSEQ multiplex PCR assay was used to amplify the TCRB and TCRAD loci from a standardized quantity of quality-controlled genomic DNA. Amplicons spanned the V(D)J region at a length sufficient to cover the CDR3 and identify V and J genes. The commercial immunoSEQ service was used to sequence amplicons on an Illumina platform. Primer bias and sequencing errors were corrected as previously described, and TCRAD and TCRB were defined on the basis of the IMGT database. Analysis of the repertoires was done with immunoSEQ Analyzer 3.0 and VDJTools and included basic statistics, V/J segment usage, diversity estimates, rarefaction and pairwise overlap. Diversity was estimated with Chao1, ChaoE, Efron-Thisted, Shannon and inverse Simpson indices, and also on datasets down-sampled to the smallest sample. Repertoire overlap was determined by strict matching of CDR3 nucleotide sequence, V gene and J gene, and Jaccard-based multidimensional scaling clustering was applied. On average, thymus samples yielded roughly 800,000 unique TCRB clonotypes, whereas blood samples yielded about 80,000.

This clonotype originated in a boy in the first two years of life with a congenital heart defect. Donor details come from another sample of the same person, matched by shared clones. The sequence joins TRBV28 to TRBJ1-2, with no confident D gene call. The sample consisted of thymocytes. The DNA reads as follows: TGTGCCAGCAACTGTACTAACTATGGCTACACCTTC. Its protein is CASNCTNYGYTF.